This TCR beta chain was identified during a study of cytomegalovirus exposure and HLA in healthy donors. Amplification used 60 Vbeta primers and 13 Jbeta primers. Only in-frame clones appear in the TCRdb table, and some are missing; sequencing was by immunoSEQ multiplex PCR. The sample records 170,000 or so clones, roughly 80% being singletons. The CDR3 is 14 residues long. Germline assignment: CDR1 KGHSH and CDR2 LQKENI. V lost 2 bases, J lost 9 bases, and 14 bases lay in between. Donors showed nominal health when sampled, although they likely had unrecorded immune exposures. The chain joins TRBV18 to TRBJ2-1; the D gene is possibly TRBD1 (6 bases). This receptor was obtained from a man aged 50-59 years in good health and CMV-seronegative. Source material: PBMCs. The CDR3 DNA follows: TGTGCCAGCTCACCATGGCAGGGGAGAGGTGAGCAGTTCTTC. It yields the protein CASSPWQGRGEQFF. The full variable domain, its missing parts supplied by reference TRBV18 and TRBJ2-1, is NAGVMQNPRHLVRRRGQEARLRCSPMKGHSHVYWYRQLPEEGLKFMVYLQKENIIDESGMPKERFSAEFPKEGPSILRIQQVVRGDSAAYFCASSPWQGRGEQFFGPGTRLTVL.